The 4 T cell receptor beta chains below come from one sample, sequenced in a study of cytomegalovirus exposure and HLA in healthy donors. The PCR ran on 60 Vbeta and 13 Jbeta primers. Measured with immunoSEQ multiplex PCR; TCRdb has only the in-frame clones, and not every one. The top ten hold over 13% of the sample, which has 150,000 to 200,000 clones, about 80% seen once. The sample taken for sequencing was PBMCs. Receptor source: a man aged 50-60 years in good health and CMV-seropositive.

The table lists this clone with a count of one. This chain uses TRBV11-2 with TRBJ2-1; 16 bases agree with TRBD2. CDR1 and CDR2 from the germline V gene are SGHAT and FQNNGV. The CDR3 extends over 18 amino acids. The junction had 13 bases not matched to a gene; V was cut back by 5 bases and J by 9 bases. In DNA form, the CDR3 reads TGTGCCAGCAGCGGGGGGACTAGCGGGGGGGCTATTGTCACTGAGCAGTTCTTC. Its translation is CASSGGTSGGAIVTEQFF.

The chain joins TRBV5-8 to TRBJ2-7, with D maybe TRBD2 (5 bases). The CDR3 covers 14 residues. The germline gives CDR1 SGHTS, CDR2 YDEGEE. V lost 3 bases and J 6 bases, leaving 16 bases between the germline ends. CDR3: CASSSEAGATEQYF. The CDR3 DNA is TGTGCCAGCAGCTCGGAGGCTGGTGCGACCGAGCAGTACTTC.

In DNA, the CDR3 is TGTGCCAGCAGTGTTGGGGTTAGCGCAGATACGCAGTATTTT. Its translation: CASSVGVSADTQYF. The chain links TRBV6-1 to TRBJ2-3; D may be TRBD2 (5 bases). CDR3 length: 14 amino acids. V was clipped by 4 bases and J by 4 bases, with 12 bases between them. Germline assignment: CDR1 MNHNS and CDR2 SASEGT.

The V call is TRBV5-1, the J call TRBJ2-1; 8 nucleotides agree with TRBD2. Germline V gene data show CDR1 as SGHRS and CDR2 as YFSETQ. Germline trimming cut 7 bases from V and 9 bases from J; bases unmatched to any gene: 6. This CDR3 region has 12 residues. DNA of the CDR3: TGCGCCAGCGGGGCGGGGGGTGCTGAGCAGTTCTTC. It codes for CASGAGGAEQFF. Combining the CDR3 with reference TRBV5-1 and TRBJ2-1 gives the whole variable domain KAGVTQTPRYLIKTRGQQVTLSCSPISGHRSVSWYQQTPGQGLQFLFEYFSETQRNKGNFPGRFSGRQFSNSRSEMNVSTLELGDSALYLCASGAGGAEQFFGPGTRLTVL.